A selection of T cell receptor beta chains follows, all from one sample in a study of shared clonotypes between healthy human individuals. The protocol was immunoSEQ multiplex PCR, while the TCRdb copy is restricted to in-frame clones and leaves out a portion. The sample lists about 2.3 million clones, more than 80% occurring once. Sequencing used naive CD4+ T cells from PBMCs. The receptors come from a man between 18 and 35 years old in good health. Some clones in this sample may be carry-over from other donors' samples. CDR3s leave out the opening cysteine and the closing phenylalanine or tryptophan.

cdr3_length v_call cdr3_aa
13 TRBV19 ASSPRTSSTDTQY
13 TRBV6-5 ASSYSIVRGTEAF
13 TRBV6-6 ASSYPERGPYEQY
14 TRBV7-3 ASSPGGSPHGNTIY
12 TRBV6-1 ASFLAAWQGRAF
13 TRBV9 ASSVREIGANVLT
16 TRBV4-1 ASSQDAESGRPSYEQY
14 TRBV5-6 ASSSPLGRGTDTQY
14 TRBV28 ASSLYPGGGGETQY
13 TRBV14 ASSQVAGRATTQY
12 TRBV28 ASRGTRGSYGYT
10 TRBV28 ASSLPGYEQY